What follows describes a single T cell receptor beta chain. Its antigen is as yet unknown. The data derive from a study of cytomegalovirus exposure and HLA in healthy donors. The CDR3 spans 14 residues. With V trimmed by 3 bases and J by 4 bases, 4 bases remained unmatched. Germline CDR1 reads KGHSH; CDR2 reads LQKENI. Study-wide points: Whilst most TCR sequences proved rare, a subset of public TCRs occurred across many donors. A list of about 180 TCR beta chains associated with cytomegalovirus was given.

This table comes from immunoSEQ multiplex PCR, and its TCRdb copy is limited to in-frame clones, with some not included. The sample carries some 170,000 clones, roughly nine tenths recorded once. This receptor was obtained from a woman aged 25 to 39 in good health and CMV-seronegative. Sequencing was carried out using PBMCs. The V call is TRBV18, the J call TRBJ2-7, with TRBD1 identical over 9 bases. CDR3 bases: TGTGCCAGCTCACCGGACAGGGGAGCGTACGAGCAGTACTTC. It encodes CASSPDRGAYEQYF.